This T cell receptor (beta chain) was obtained from a study of siplizumab effects on memory and regulatory T cells. Overall study findings and caveats: Siplizumab gave mappable alloreactive CD4+ clones an average Treg-derived fraction of approximately 69%, against around 27% in controls. No more than a minor fraction of alloreactive clones could be traced back to unstimulated subsets. The study found naive T cells seemingly more diverse than memory cells and seemingly major alloresponse contributors.

The length of the CDR3 is 16 residues. V was pared by 2 bases and J by 4 bases, with 7 bases of the junction left unmatched. Germline CDR1 is KGHSH and CDR2 is LQKENI. Repertoires were generated with immunoSEQ multiplex PCR, while TCRdb's copy carries only in-frame clones and drops some. The profile covers some 120,000 clones, with around 95% appearing a single time and roughly 0.17% taken by the ten largest. In regard to this clone: Its antigen is undetermined.

The TCR sequence derives from a human donor in good health. The sample was non-Treg CD4+ T cells sorted from blood. This chain connects TRBV18 to TRBJ2-3; 9 nucleotides match TRBD2. CDR3 region: CASSPSPSGVADTQYF. In DNA form, the CDR3 reads TGTGCCAGCTCACCATCCCCTAGCGGGGTAGCAGATACGCAGTATTTT. Filled out from reference TRBV18 and TRBJ2-3, the complete variable domain reads NAGVMQNPRHLVRRRGQEARLRCSPMKGHSHVYWYRQLPEEGLKFMVYLQKENIIDESGMPKERFSAEFPKEGPSILRIQQVVRGDSAAYFCASSPSPSGVADTQYFGPGTRLTVL.